The 28 T cell receptor beta chains presented below share a single source sample, sequenced in a study of T cell responses to AZD1222 COVID-19 vaccine (dated by TCRdb to the early 2020s). The meaning of the sample's time point label: baseline before first vaccination. Library preparation was by the immunoSEQ multiplex PCR assay. As stored in TCRdb, this immuneACCESS dataset retains in-frame rearrangements with V and J assigned. A fraction of the clones does not appear; measured against another copy, unresolved V genes explain less than half of the discrepancy, and the remainder lacks a known reason. This sample comprises more than 150,000 clones, just over 90% of them detected only once. Jointly, the top ten make up approximately 2% of the sample. The sequenced sample was peripheral blood, obtained on day 0 of AZD1222 vaccination. These receptors were taken from an adult in good health.

The rearrangement uses TRBV7-9 and TRBJ2-7; tentatively, D is TRBD1 (6 bases). The CDR3 totals 16 residues. In germline, CDR1 is SEHNR, CDR2 FQNEAQ (reference sequence). The V and J ends lost 5 bases and 3 bases respectively, with 20 bases between them. The CDR3 loop reads CASSTPQGSGFYEQYF. The CDR3 coding sequence is TGTGCCAGCAGCACCCCACAGGGATCCGGCTTCTACGAGCAGTACTTC.

The V call is TRBV11-2, the J call TRBJ2-5; the match to TRBD2 covers 11 bases. The CDR3 contains 17 residues. Germline V gives CDR1 SGHAT, CDR2 FQNNGV. The J segment lost 1 base and the V segment lost 0 bases, leaving 4 bases of the junction unmatched. The CDR3 sequence is CASSLDRLAGLQETQYF. DNA for the CDR3: TGTGCCAGCAGCTTAGATCGACTAGCGGGACTCCAAGAGACCCAGTACTTC.

The rearrangement joins TRBV30 to TRBJ1-5; D ambiguous. This CDR3 is built from 12 residues. Deletions cut 0 bases from V and 9 bases from J, with 9 bases between. CDR1 is GTSNPN, CDR2 SVGIG, per germline (reference sequence). The CDR3 loop reads CAWSVEARPQHF. The CDR3 DNA sequence: TGTGCCTGGAGTGTTGAGGCTCGGCCCCAGCATTTT.

The V gene is TRBV18, the J gene TRBJ2-1, with D unclear. V gave up 3 bases and J gave up 4 bases, with 13 bases separating them. The germline CDR1 and CDR2 sequences are KGHSH and LQKENI. The CDR3 sequence is 15 residues long. In DNA form, the CDR3 reads TGTGCCAGCTCACCCGTTAAGGGCGGATACAATGAGCAGTTCTTC. This sequence encodes CASSPVKGGYNEQFF.

This clone has only one observation. The V and J genes are TRBV28 and TRBJ2-1; D may match TRBD1 or TRBD2 (5 bases each). The CDR3 covers 14 residues. Trimming took off 7 bases at V and 5 bases at J, with 15 bases between the two ends. Germline CDR1 reads MDHEN; CDR2 reads SYDVKM. The CDR3 sequence: CASTAFGTNNEQFF. The CDR3 nucleotides are TGTGCCAGCACCGCTTTCGGGACCAACAATGAGCAGTTCTTC.

The V call is TRBV12-3 or TRBV12-4, the J call TRBJ2-3; D remains ambiguous. The CDR3 is made up of 12 amino acids. V lost 1 base to trimming and J lost 6 bases, with 5 bases between them. The chain's CDR3 is CASSLVRDTQYF. CDR3 DNA: TGTGCCAGCAGTTTAGTCAGGGATACGCAGTATTTT.

A few counts support this clone. V usage is TRBV6-2 or TRBV6-3 and J usage is TRBJ1-5, with TRBD1 as a possible D gene (5 bases). The V and J ends lost 0 bases and 8 bases respectively, with 14 bases between them. The CDR3 covers 15 residues. Germline CDR1 MNHEY, CDR2 SVGEGT. This chain's CDR3 is CASSYSLSGDEPQHF. As DNA, the CDR3 is TGTGCCAGCAGTTACTCACTCTCGGGGGATGAGCCCCAGCATTTT.

The chain combines TRBV6-5 with TRBJ2-1; D unresolved. Deletions cut 0 bases from V and 6 bases from J, with 9 bases between. The CDR3 spans 14 residues. CDR1 is MNHEY, CDR2 SVGAGI, per germline. DNA of the CDR3: TGTGCCAGCAGTTACTCGGCCCCTGGCAATGAGCAGTTCTTC. Translating it yields CASSYSAPGNEQFF.

The CDR3 region is CSASGRENRHSEQYF. In DNA, the CDR3 is TGCAGTGCTAGTGGGCGGGAAAATCGGCATTCGGAGCAGTACTTC. The genes are TRBV20-1 and TRBJ2-7; D is possibly TRBD2 (6 bases). The ends were cut back, 3 bases at V and 7 bases at J, with 22 bases in the middle. Per germline, CDR1 DFQATT and CDR2 SNEGSKA (reference sequence). This CDR3 is built from 15 residues.

V gene TRBV6-5 combines with J gene TRBJ2-1; tentatively, D is TRBD1 or TRBD2 (5 bases each). V was trimmed by 6 bases and J by 5 bases, leaving 11 bases between them. Germline lookup yields CDR1 MNHEY and CDR2 SVGAGI. This CDR3 comprises 13 residues. CDR3 nucleotide sequence: TGTGCCAGCAGGGACTTGGGACACAATGAGCAGTTCTTC. Translating it yields CASRDLGHNEQFF.

This chain links TRBV28 with TRBJ1-3; 7 positions match TRBD1. J lost 0 bases, V lost 5 bases, and 7 bases had no gene match. This CDR3 region has 16 residues. Germline V gene lookup returns CDR1 MDHEN and CDR2 SYDVKM. The CDR3 DNA is TGTGCCAGCAGTACAGGGGCCACTAGCTCTGGAAACACCATATATTTT. This gives the protein CASSTGATSSGNTIYF.

This clone occurred once. The chain carries TRBV5-1 and TRBJ1-1; 10 nucleotides align to TRBD1. Germline-derived CDR1 and CDR2 are SGHRS and YFSETQ. This CDR3 has 16 amino acids. V was clipped by 6 bases and J by 4 bases; unmatched bases: 12. CDR3 coding DNA: TGCGCCAGCATCCATGGGGACAGGGGACGTGCCACTGAAGCTTTCTTT. This codes for CASIHGDRGRATEAFF.

The J gene is TRBJ2-2, the V gene TRBV19; D gene ambiguous. The CDR3 totals 14 residues. V dropped 6 bases and J dropped 4 bases, with 12 bases sitting between them. Germline V CDR1 and CDR2: LNHDA, SQIVND (reference sequence). The CDR3 DNA is TGTGCCAGTAGAAAGGACCGTTCCACCGGGGAGCTGTTTTTT. This sequence encodes CASRKDRSTGELFF.

The chain is built from TRBV28 and TRBJ1-5; the D is unclear. The CDR3 has 12 residues. Germline CDR1 is MDHEN and CDR2 is SYDVKM. V dropped 5 bases and J dropped 4 bases, with 6 bases sitting between them. The DNA for the CDR3 is TGTGCCAGCAGTGAGATGAATCAGCCCCAGCATTTT. It codes for CASSEMNQPQHF. Full variable domain (missing parts from reference TRBV28 and TRBJ1-5): DVKVTQSSRYLVKRTGEKVFLECVQDMDHENMFWYRQDPGLGLRLIYFSYDVKMKEKGDIPEGYSVSREKKERFSLILESASTNQTSMYLCASSEMNQPQHFGDGTRLSIL.

This clone appeared a single time. The chain couples TRBV9 to TRBJ2-3, with 11 bases matching TRBD2. Germline V gene data show CDR1 as SGDLS and CDR2 as YYNGEE. CDR3 length equals 16 residues. The V segment lost 2 bases and the J segment 1 base; nucleotides outside the gene matches: 3. CDR3 in DNA: TGTGCCAGCAGCGTCACTAGCGGGAGTGGCACAGATACGCAGTATTTT. This codes for CASSVTSGSGTDTQYF. The entire variable domain, with the rest obtained from reference TRBV9 and TRBJ2-3, is as follows: DSGVTQTPKHLITATGQRVTLRCSPRSGDLSVYWYQQSLDQGLQFLIQYYNGEERAKGNILERFSAQQFPDLHSELNLSSLELGDSALYFCASSVTSGSGTDTQYFGPGTRLTVL.

The gene calls are TRBV2 and TRBJ1-2; 8 bases line up with TRBD1. The CDR3 length is 17 residues. The V gene end was trimmed by 4 bases and the J gene end by 1 base; junction bases not matched to a gene: 11. Per the germline V gene, CDR1 is SNHLY and CDR2 is FYNNEI. The DNA of the CDR3 is TGTGCCAGCAGTGGCTACGACCGGGACAGGAGTAACTATGGCTACACCTTC. This gives the protein CASSGYDRDRSNYGYTF.

The DNA for the CDR3 is TGTGCCAGTAGTACCGGGACTATTGTCAATCAGCCCCAGCATTTT. Its protein product is CASSTGTIVNQPQHF. V gene TRBV19 combines with J gene TRBJ1-5, with a tentative D call TRBD1 (5 bases). V was cut by 4 bases and J by 3 bases, with 13 bases left in between. The germline V gene has CDR1 LNHDA and CDR2 SQIVND (reference sequence). The CDR3 covers 15 residues.

CDR3 in DNA: TGCAGTGCTAGTTTGGGACTAGCGGCGGCCGATGAGCAGTTCTTC. Translation gives CSASLGLAAADEQFF. V is TRBV20-1 and J is TRBJ2-1; TRBD2 aligns across 11 bases. Germline-derived CDR1 and CDR2 are DFQATT and SNEGSKA (reference sequence). Losses at the gene ends were 3 bases for V and 8 bases for J; bases not matched to a gene: 9. The CDR3 runs to 15 residues.

This chain connects TRBV11-2 to TRBJ2-1; no definite D call. The CDR3 extends over 14 amino acids. The germline gives CDR1 SGHAT, CDR2 FQNNGV. V was clipped by 2 bases and J by 5 bases, with 10 bases between them. CDR3: CASSLSSQNNEQFF. The CDR3 region has the DNA TGTGCCAGCAGCTTATCGTCACAGAACAATGAGCAGTTCTTC. The full variable domain, in which reference TRBV11-2 and TRBJ2-1 provide the parts outside the CDR3, is EAGVAQSPRYKIIEKRQSVAFWCNPISGHATLYWYQQILGQGPKLLIQFQNNGVVDDSQLPKDRFSAERLKGVDSTLKIQPAKLEDSAVYLCASSLSSQNNEQFFGPGTRLTVL.

The chain recombines TRBV28 with TRBJ1-1; possible D gene TRBD1, 6 bases. V was clipped by 7 bases and J by 5 bases, with 14 bases between them. Germline V gene sequence: CDR1 MDHEN, CDR2 SYDVKM. This CDR3 contains 13 residues. CDR3 sequence (DNA): TGTGCCAGCACGGGGGCAAGGTGGACTGAAGCTTTCTTT. Protein sequence: CASTGARWTEAFF. Supplemented by reference TRBV28 and TRBJ1-1, the full variable domain reads DVKVTQSSRYLVKRTGEKVFLECVQDMDHENMFWYRQDPGLGLRLIYFSYDVKMKEKGDIPEGYSVSREKKERFSLILESASTNQTSMYLCASTGARWTEAFFGQGTRLTVV.

This rearrangement joins TRBV5-4 to TRBJ2-5; TRBD1 is a possible D gene (6 bases). The germline CDR1 and CDR2 sequences are SGHNT and YYREEE (reference sequence). The CDR3 spans 13 residues. V gave up 5 bases and J gave up 3 bases, with 11 bases separating them. The CDR3 nucleotides read TGTGCCAGCAGTATGGACAGAAAAGAGACCCAGTACTTC. Translating gives CASSMDRKETQYF. Full variable domain (missing parts from reference TRBV5-4 and TRBJ2-5): ETGVTQSPTHLIKTRGQQVTLRCSSQSGHNTVSWYQQALGQGPQFIFQYYREEENGRGNFPPRFSGLQFPNYSSELNVNALELDDSALYLCASSMDRKETQYFGPGTRLLVL.

The chain has TRBV10-3 and TRBJ1-1; D unresolved. V lost 2 bases and J lost 9, with 10 bases in between. Germline CDR1 reads ENHRY; CDR2 reads SYGVKD. The CDR3 spans 12 residues. Here the CDR3 reads CAISEGGTQAFF. CDR3 coding DNA: TGTGCCATCAGTGAGGGCGGAACCCAAGCTTTCTTT.

The gene calls are TRBV19 and TRBJ2-7; 12 bases map to TRBD2. The ends lost 3 bases at V and 12 bases at J; junction bases unmatched: 6. Germline CDR1 is LNHDA and CDR2 is SQIVND (reference sequence). The CDR3 spans 13 residues. Written as DNA, the CDR3 is TGTGCCAGTAGTATTAGACTAGCGGGAGCTGCGTACTTC. Encoded protein: CASSIRLAGAAYF.

The rearrangement links TRBV28 to TRBJ1-5, with D unresolved. CDR1 is MDHEN, CDR2 SYDVKM, per germline. V was cut by 3 bases and J by 6 bases, with 6 bases left in between. This CDR3 is built from 12 residues. The CDR3 protein is CASSFSGQPQHF. In DNA form, the CDR3 reads TGTGCCAGCAGTTTTAGTGGTCAGCCCCAGCATTTT.

V is TRBV15 and J is TRBJ2-1, with TRBD2 matching over 14 bases. This CDR3 comprises 15 residues. Germline CDR1 reads LNHNV; CDR2 reads YYDKDF (reference sequence). V dropped 3 bases and J dropped 8; count of bases not matched to a gene: 3. The CDR3 DNA follows: TGTGCCACCAGCAGGGGACTAGCGGGAGAGGATGAGCAGTTCTTC. Amino acid sequence: CATSRGLAGEDEQFF. The variable domain in full, completed from reference TRBV15 and TRBJ2-1, reads DAMVIQNPRYQVTQFGKPVTLSCSQTLNHNVMYWYQQKSSQAPKLLFHYYDKDFNNEADTPDNFQSRRPNTSFCFLDIRSPGLGDTAMYLCATSRGLAGEDEQFFGPGTRLTVL.

V is TRBV27 and J is TRBJ1-1; 7 bases line up with TRBD1. Germline V gives CDR1 MNHEY, CDR2 SMNVEV (reference sequence). The junction had 8 bases not matched to a gene; V was cut back by 1 base and J by 6 bases. This CDR3 spans 15 amino acids. The CDR3 DNA reads as TGTGCCAGCAGTTTATTTACAGGGGCCAGGGCTGAAGCTTTCTTT. Translated, it gives CASSLFTGARAEAFF.

CDR3 sequence (DNA): TGTGCCAGCAGCCAGCGAGGCGAGCAGTACTTC. The encoded protein is CASSQRGEQYF. The chain joins TRBV3-1 (or the pseudogene TRBV3-2) to TRBJ2-7; D gene ambiguous. Germline V gives CDR1 LGHDT, CDR2 YNNKEL (reference sequence). The ends were cut back, 3 bases at V and 6 bases at J, with 6 bases in the middle. CDR3 size: 11 residues.

The table lists this clone with a few counts. This may stem from a read error, because a much larger clone lies one nucleotide away. The rearrangement uses TRBV6-1 and TRBJ2-7; D is uncertain. Per germline, CDR1 MNHNS and CDR2 SASEGT. V was shortened by 3 bases and J by 0 bases, with 0 bases between the two germline ends. The CDR3 loop spans 11 amino acids. CDR3: CASSDSYEQYF. CDR3 bases: TGTGCCAGCAGTGACTCCTACGAGCAGTACTTC.